A single sample is the source of the 25 T cell receptor beta chains below, sequenced in a study of blood T cell repertoires in COVID-19. Sequencing used immunoSEQ multiplex PCR; TCRdb keeps in-frame clones, though not all of them. Among roughly 250,000 clones listed, approximately 83% were seen once. The sequencing input was peripheral blood. The receptors were sampled from a person aged 70 to 85 with COVID-19, enrolled during active disease.

V and J are TRBV15 and TRBJ2-4, with 10 bases lining up with TRBD2. This CDR3 region has 16 residues. V shed 9 bases and J 1 base; nucleotides not matched to a gene: 9. The V gene's germline CDR1 is LNHNV and CDR2 YYDKDF (reference sequence). This CDR3 is CATRNPGLAAKNIQYF. The CDR3 nucleotides read TGTGCCACAAGAAATCCGGGACTAGCGGCCAAAAACATTCAGTACTTC.

V and J are TRBV10-1 and TRBJ2-5; 10 bases match TRBD1. J gave up 4 bases and V 9 bases, and 5 bases lay outside the gene matches. The CDR3 contains 13 residues. The germline V gene encodes CDR1 WNHNN and CDR2 SYGVQD (reference sequence). The CDR3 nucleotides read TGCGCCAGAGACAGGGGGCGCCGAGAGACCCAGTACTTC. Amino acids: CARDRGRRETQYF.

The chain employs TRBV30 and TRBJ1-1; TRBD1 aligns across 7 bases. CDR3 length: 13 amino acids. V lost 7 bases to trimming and J lost 10 bases; unmatched junction nucleotides: 15. Germline V gene lookup returns CDR1 GTSNPN and CDR2 SVGIG (reference sequence). The CDR3 region is CAYLIPGQPAAFF. The CDR3 DNA sequence: TGTGCCTACCTAATCCCGGGACAGCCTGCAGCTTTCTTT.

The table lists this clone with a count of one. The V and J genes are TRBV19 and TRBJ2-1, with 9 bases that match TRBD2. Germline assignment: CDR1 LNHDA and CDR2 SQIVND (reference sequence). There are 14 residues in the CDR3. Germline trimming cut 8 bases from V and 7 bases from J; bases unmatched to any gene: 9. This chain's CDR3 is CASARGGLSNEQFF. The CDR3 DNA reads as TGTGCCAGTGCGCGGGGGGGCCTGTCTAATGAGCAGTTCTTC.

The chain links TRBV6-5 to TRBJ1-1; 10 nucleotides align to TRBD1. Germline lookup yields CDR1 MNHEY and CDR2 SVGAGI. J gave up 3 bases and V 4 bases, and 8 bases lay outside the gene matches. The CDR3 consists of 16 residues. Here the CDR3 DNA reads TGTGCCAGCAGTTCAATACTAGGACAGGGGGACACTGAAGCTTTCTTT. It yields the protein CASSSILGQGDTEAFF.

V is TRBV2 and J is TRBJ1-5; 7 bases match TRBD1. This CDR3 is built from 15 residues. Trimming cost V 5 bases and J 0 bases; bases outside gene matches: 4. Germline V gene sequence: CDR1 SNHLY, CDR2 FYNNEI. The CDR3 DNA reads TGTGCCAGCAGTAAGGGACAGTATAGCAATCAGCCCCAGCATTTT. Translated, it gives CASSKGQYSNQPQHF.

There are a few counts of this clone. The CDR3 spells CASSRDWSTDTQYF. The CDR3 region has the DNA TGTGCCAGCAGTCGGGACTGGAGCACAGATACGCAGTATTTT. The chain joins TRBV6-4 to TRBJ2-3, with D possibly TRBD2 on 6 matching bases. Trimming removed 5 bases at V and 0 bases at J, with 9 bases between. Germline V lookup: CDR1 MRHNA, CDR2 SNTAGT. The CDR3 covers 14 residues.

This clone has a handful of counts. V usage is TRBV24-1 and J usage is TRBJ2-7, with unresolved D. CDR1 and CDR2 (germline): KGHDR, SFDVKD. With 3 bases removed from V and 3 bases from J, the gap between germline ends came to 5 bases. This CDR3 is built from 12 residues. The CDR3 sequence: CATSDTGYEQYF. CDR3 sequence (DNA): TGTGCCACCAGTGATACGGGCTACGAGCAGTACTTC.

The chain recombines TRBV28 with TRBJ1-4; D ambiguous. The CDR3 covers 15 residues. Trimming cost V 2 bases and J 3 bases, with 10 bases left between them. CDR1 MDHEN and CDR2 SYDVKM come from the germline V gene. CDR3 DNA: TGTGCCAGCAGTTTAGCGGGGAACGCTAATGAAAAACTGTTTTTT. As protein: CASSLAGNANEKLFF. Complete variable domain (other parts from reference TRBV28 and TRBJ1-4): DVKVTQSSRYLVKRTGEKVFLECVQDMDHENMFWYRQDPGLGLRLIYFSYDVKMKEKGDIPEGYSVSREKKERFSLILESASTNQTSMYLCASSLAGNANEKLFFGSGTQLSVL.

The rearrangement links TRBV6-5 to TRBJ2-5, with 9 nucleotides matching TRBD1. Germline V lookup: CDR1 MNHEY, CDR2 SVGAGI. J was trimmed by 5 bases and V by 6 bases; bases with no gene match: 7. This CDR3 is built from 14 residues. The CDR3 protein is CASRPGTGLETQYF. The CDR3 DNA follows: TGTGCCAGCAGACCTGGGACAGGGTTGGAGACCCAGTACTTC.

V is TRBV10-3 and J is TRBJ2-5; 9 positions agree with TRBD1. This CDR3 region has 17 residues. The germline V gene encodes CDR1 ENHRY and CDR2 SYGVKD. Losses at the gene ends were 0 bases for V and 2 bases for J; bases not matched to a gene: 7. The CDR3 region has the DNA TGTGCCATCAGTGAGTCTCAGCCGGGACAGGGACAAGAGACCCAGTACTTC. Protein product: CAISESQPGQGQETQYF.

The rearrangement links TRBV9 to TRBJ2-2; perhaps TRBD1 as D (6 bases). V lost 3 bases, J lost 1 base, and 10 bases lay in between. This CDR3 region has 15 residues. Looked up from germline, CDR1 is SGDLS and CDR2 is YYNGEE. CDR3: CASSERGQNTGELFF. In DNA form, the CDR3 reads TGTGCCAGCAGCGAGAGGGGACAGAACACCGGGGAGCTGTTTTTT.

This clone was recorded once. The genes are TRBV28 and TRBJ1-1, with a tentative D call TRBD1 (5 bases). From germline, CDR1 is MDHEN and CDR2 SYDVKM. V was cut by 3 bases and J by 4 bases, with 18 bases left in between. The CDR3 loop spans 16 amino acids. The CDR3 DNA is TGTGCCAGCAGTTTCCCACTTGACAGTGTAGGCACTGAAGCTTTCTTT. Amino acid sequence: CASSFPLDSVGTEAFF. Drawing the rest from reference TRBV28 and TRBJ1-1, the complete variable domain is DVKVTQSSRYLVKRTGEKVFLECVQDMDHENMFWYRQDPGLGLRLIYFSYDVKMKEKGDIPEGYSVSREKKERFSLILESASTNQTSMYLCASSFPLDSVGTEAFFGQGTRLTVV.

The chain recombines TRBV5-6 with TRBJ2-5; 9 bases agree with TRBD2. The CDR3 spans 14 residues. Germline V CDR1 and CDR2: SGHDT, YYEEEE. The junction had 7 bases not matched to a gene; V was cut back by 5 bases and J by 5 bases. The CDR3 DNA sequence: TGTGCCAGCAGTATTGCGGGGGGGCCGGAGACCCAGTACTTC. As protein: CASSIAGGPETQYF. The whole variable domain, remainder taken from reference TRBV5-6 and TRBJ2-5, is DAGVTQSPTHLIKTRGQQVTLRCSPKSGHDTVSWYQQALGQGPQFIFQYYEEEERQRGNFPDRFSGHQFPNYSSELNVNALLLGDSALYLCASSIAGGPETQYFGPGTRLLVL.

V and J are TRBV27 and TRBJ2-2, with D hard to call. Germline CDR1 is MNHEY and CDR2 is SMNVEV (reference sequence). The CDR3 runs 18 residues. The ends were cut back, 5 bases at V and 3 bases at J, with 22 bases in the middle. This CDR3 reads CASSPSIRPGLYTGELFF. The CDR3 DNA follows: TGTGCCAGCAGTCCCTCAATACGGCCGGGTTTGTACACCGGGGAGCTGTTTTTT.

Here the CDR3 DNA reads TGTGCCAGCTCACCATACCAGGGTCTCGGTGAGCAGTTCTTC. The encoded protein is CASSPYQGLGEQFF. The chain joins TRBV18 to TRBJ2-1; possibly TRBD1 for D (5 bases). The germline gives CDR1 KGHSH, CDR2 LQKENI. The CDR3 contains 14 residues. The germline V and J ends were trimmed by 2 bases and 9 bases, with 14 bases remaining between them.

This clone came up once. This chain connects TRBV23-1 to TRBJ2-7; D unclear. TRBV23-1 is classed as an ORF, of uncertain function. Trimming pared 2 bases from V and 3 bases from J, leaving 8 bases between. This CDR3 region has 13 residues. The CDR3 nucleotides are TGCGCCAGCAGTCAAACTAAACACTACGAGCAGTACTTC. Its protein is CASSQTKHYEQYF.

The chain links TRBV2 to TRBJ2-1; 9 bases are shared with TRBD1. CDR1 and CDR2 from the germline V gene are SNHLY and FYNNEI. The V and J ends lost 6 bases and 6 bases, in that order; junction bases with no gene match: 9. The CDR3 covers 15 residues. The CDR3 loop reads CASSPGQGIFNEQFF. In DNA form, the CDR3 reads TGTGCCAGCAGCCCGGGACAGGGAATATTCAATGAGCAGTTCTTC.

The chain joins TRBV27 to TRBJ1-1, with D possibly matching TRBD1 (6 bases). The CDR3 extends over 14 amino acids. The germline CDR1 and CDR2 sequences are MNHEY and SMNVEV (reference sequence). V was shortened by 2 bases and J by 10 bases, with 17 bases between the two germline ends. The CDR3 here is CASSLTRTAIRAFF. The CDR3 region has the DNA TGTGCCAGCAGTTTAACTCGGACAGCTATTAGAGCTTTCTTT.

This sequence joins TRBV28 and TRBJ2-7; weak D call: TRBD1 (5 bases). Germline V lookup: CDR1 MDHEN, CDR2 SYDVKM. The CDR3 loop spans 14 amino acids. The V end lost 10 bases, the J end lost 2 bases, and 18 bases lay between the germline ends. Here the CDR3 DNA reads TGTGCCATATCCCCGTCCCTAGGGGCCTACGAGCAGTACTTC. Encoded protein: CAISPSLGAYEQYF. Looking up the rest from reference TRBV28 and TRBJ2-7 gives the full variable domain: DVKVTQSSRYLVKRTGEKVFLECVQDMDHENMFWYRQDPGLGLRLIYFSYDVKMKEKGDIPEGYSVSREKKERFSLILESASTNQTSMYLCAISPSLGAYEQYFGPGTRLTVT.

This sequence joins TRBV5-1 and TRBJ2-5; maybe TRBD1 (5 bases). V dropped 1 base and J dropped 2 bases, with 6 bases sitting between them. Germline-derived CDR1 and CDR2 are SGHRS and YFSETQ. This CDR3 has 13 amino acids. CDR3 sequence reads: CASSLQGQETQYF. In nucleotides, the CDR3 is TGCGCCAGCAGCTTGCAGGGACAAGAGACCCAGTACTTC.

This clone showed up just once. The chain uses TRBV9 and TRBJ1-2; D is perhaps TRBD1 (5 bases). The germline V gene has CDR1 SGDLS and CDR2 YYNGEE. CDR3 length: 16 residues. With 5 bases removed from V and 0 bases from J, the gap between germline ends came to 17 bases. In DNA, the CDR3 is TGTGCCAGCAGTGGGGCGGTTGGGGTAACTAACTATGGCTACACCTTC. Protein product: CASSGAVGVTNYGYTF.

This chain links TRBV12-3 or TRBV12-4 with TRBJ1-2; D may be TRBD1 (6 bases). Trimming stripped 5 bases from V and 8 bases from J, with 15 bases between. The CDR3 loop spans 13 amino acids. CDR3 DNA: TGTGCCAGCAGTATTACAGGGAGCAGGGGCTACACCTTC. It specifies CASSITGSRGYTF.

The rearrangement joins TRBV27 to TRBJ2-3; possibly TRBD1 for D (6 bases). Trimming shortened V by 3 bases and J by 0 bases, and 16 bases separated the two germline ends. Germline CDR1 is MNHEY and CDR2 is SMNVEV (reference sequence). The CDR3 consists of 17 residues. The CDR3 protein is CASSLLQGRSSTDTQYF. Here the CDR3 DNA reads TGTGCCAGCAGTTTGTTACAGGGTAGATCGAGCACAGATACGCAGTATTTT.

The chain joins TRBV7-2 to TRBJ1-1; 9 bases fit TRBD1. The CDR3 is 15 residues long. The V gene's germline CDR1 is SGHTA and CDR2 FQGNSA. V trimming: 1 base; J trimming: 11 bases; junction bases outside the gene matches: 11. As DNA, the CDR3 is TGTGCCAGCAGCTTAGTCATACAGGGGGCTGGTAGGGCTTTCTTT. Translating it yields CASSLVIQGAGRAFF.